This T cell receptor beta chain was captured by sequencing in a study of blood T cells in healthy people across ages. With respect to this clonotype: The junction and the germline gene differ at one end; a read error may be behind it.

With a J-beta primer mix and a sample-barcoded 5' primer, a second PCR ran 7 to 11 cycles. A tag from a template-switch adaptor with 12 random nucleotides marked each cDNA molecule. TCRdb called the 5' RACE reads again in MiXCR, with one record for every CDR3 protein. The table has fewer than 700,000 distinct CDR3 sequences, about 45% seen once. The CDR3 has 15 amino acids. Germline-derived CDR1 and CDR2 are SGHVS and FNYEAQ. Total RNA extracted from each sample amounted to at least 5.5 micrograms. This clonotype originated in a man older than 75 in good health. Sequenced input: blood. The chain combines TRBV7-6 with TRBJ2-2; 11 nucleotides agree with TRBD2. The CDR3 DNA sequence: TGTGCCAGCAGATTAGCGGGAGGGCCCTCCGGGGAGCTGTTTTTT. Encoded protein: CASRLAGGPSGELFF.